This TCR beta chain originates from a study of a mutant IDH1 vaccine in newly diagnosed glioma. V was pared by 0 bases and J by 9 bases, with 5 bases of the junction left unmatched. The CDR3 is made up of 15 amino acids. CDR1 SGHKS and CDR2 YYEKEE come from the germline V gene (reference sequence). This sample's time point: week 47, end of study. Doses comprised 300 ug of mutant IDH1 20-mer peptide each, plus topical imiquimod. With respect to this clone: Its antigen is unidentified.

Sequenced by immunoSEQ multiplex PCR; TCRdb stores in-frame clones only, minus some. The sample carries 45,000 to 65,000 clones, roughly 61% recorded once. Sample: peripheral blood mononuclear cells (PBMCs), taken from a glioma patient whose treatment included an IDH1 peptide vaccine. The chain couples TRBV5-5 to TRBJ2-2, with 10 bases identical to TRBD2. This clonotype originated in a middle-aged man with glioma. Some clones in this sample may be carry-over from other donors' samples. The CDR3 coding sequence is TGTGCCAGCAGCTTGGGGCTAGCGGGGGTTCGGGAGCTGTTTTTT. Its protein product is CASSLGLAGVRELFF. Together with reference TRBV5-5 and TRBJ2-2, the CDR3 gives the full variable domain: DAGVTQSPTHLIKTRGQQVTLRCSPISGHKSVSWYQQVLGQGPQFIFQYYEKEERGRGNFPDRFSARQFPNYSSELNVNALLLGDSALYLCASSLGLAGVRELFFGEGSRLTVL.